One and the same sample provided the 18 T cell receptor beta chains below, sequenced in a study of cytomegalovirus exposure and HLA in healthy donors. PCR used 60 Vbeta primers and 13 Jbeta primers. TCRdb's table, derived via immunoSEQ multiplex PCR, lists solely in-frame clones and lacks some. The profile covers fewer than 200,000 clones, with 80% to 85% appearing a single time and roughly 1.6% taken by the ten largest. Sequencing was carried out using PBMCs. The receptors were gathered from a woman aged 18 to 35 in good health and CMV-seronegative.

This rearrangement joins TRBV2 to TRBJ2-3, with D unresolved. The CDR3 runs 18 residues. The ends were cut back, 3 bases at V and 6 bases at J, with 25 bases in the middle. Germline loops: CDR1 SNHLY, CDR2 FYNNEI. CDR3 protein: CASSDRLVPRGSVDTQYF. The CDR3, as DNA: TGTGCCAGCAGTGATAGACTTGTCCCGCGCGGTTCGGTGGATACGCAGTATTTT.

V gene TRBV5-4 combines with J gene TRBJ1-1; 11 positions match TRBD1. J gave up 0 bases and V 5 bases, and 6 bases lay outside the gene matches. Looked up from germline, CDR1 is SGHNT and CDR2 is YYREEE (reference sequence). This CDR3 has 16 amino acids. CDR3 protein: CASSPGTGGVNTEAFF. In nucleotides, the CDR3 is TGTGCCAGCAGTCCCGGGACAGGGGGTGTGAACACTGAAGCTTTCTTT.

The chain links TRBV7-2 to TRBJ1-5, with 9 nucleotides matching TRBD1. Germline V lookup: CDR1 SGHTA, CDR2 FQGNSA. After removal of 6 bases from V and 6 bases from J, the junction contained 6 bases not matched to a gene. The CDR3 sequence is 14 residues long. CDR3 nucleotides: TGTGCCAGCAGGAGGACAGGGGAGGTTCAGCCCCAGCATTTT. It is translated as CASRRTGEVQPQHF.

The CDR3 DNA reads as TGTGCCAGCAGTCCCCTAGTCCCCGCGGGGATGAGCTACGAGCAGTACGTC. Translated, it gives CASSPLVPAGMSYEQYV. J is TRBJ2-7 and V is TRBV27; a weak D match, TRBD2 (6 bases). Between the trimmed V and J ends, which lost 5 bases and 3 bases, there was a span of 23 bases. Germline V gene sequence: CDR1 MNHEY, CDR2 SMNVEV (reference sequence). CDR3 length equals 17 residues.

This chain links TRBV5-4 with TRBJ2-7; 14 bases agree with TRBD2. V shed 4 bases and J 8 bases; nucleotides not matched to a gene: 8. The CDR3 runs to 15 residues. CDR1 and CDR2 (germline): SGHNT, YYREEE (reference sequence). Written as DNA, the CDR3 is TGTGCCAGCAGCCGCGGGACTAGCGGGGGTCTTAAGCAGTACGTC. It specifies CASSRGTSGGLKQYV.

The rearrangement links TRBV19 to TRBJ2-3, with D possibly TRBD2 on 5 matching bases. The CDR3 length is 15 residues. Per the germline V gene, CDR1 is LNHDA and CDR2 is SQIVND (reference sequence). V gave up 1 base and J gave up 1 base, with 9 bases separating them. The chain's CDR3 is CASSIVGGGTDTQYF. CDR3 nucleotide sequence: TGTGCCAGTAGTATAGTAGGAGGTGGCACAGATACGCAGTATTTT.

The V and J genes are TRBV11-2 and TRBJ2-1; the match to TRBD1 covers 8 bases. CDR1 and CDR2 (germline): SGHAT, FQNNGV. The length of the CDR3 is 13 residues. V was pared by 6 bases and J by 6 bases, with 4 bases of the junction left unmatched. The CDR3 bases are TGTGCCAGCAGTTCGGACAGGGCCAATGAGCAGTTCTTC. Its translation is CASSSDRANEQFF.

V is TRBV27 and J is TRBJ1-2; 9 bases agree with TRBD1. The junction had 6 bases not matched to a gene; V was cut back by 0 bases and J by 7 bases. The CDR3 is 15 residues long. Germline CDR1 and CDR2: MNHEY and SMNVEV (reference sequence). The CDR3 DNA follows: TGTGCCAGCAGTTTATCGATACGACAGGGGGGTGGCTACACCTTC. This sequence encodes CASSLSIRQGGGYTF.

The genes are TRBV9 and TRBJ2-3, with D unresolved. V lost 4 bases and J 6 bases, leaving 18 bases between the germline ends. The CDR3 sequence is 15 residues long. CDR1 SGDLS and CDR2 YYNGEE come from the germline V gene. The CDR3: CASSSRPFLRDTQYF. CDR3 sequence (DNA): TGTGCCAGCAGCTCGCGGCCATTTCTCCGCGATACGCAGTATTTT.

The V gene is TRBV7-9, the J gene TRBJ2-7; the match to TRBD2 covers 10 bases. Looked up from germline, CDR1 is SEHNR and CDR2 is FQNEAQ (reference sequence). V shed 4 bases and J 4 bases; nucleotides not matched to a gene: 10. CDR3 length: 16 amino acids. CDR3 in DNA: TGTGCCAGCAGCTCCGCGCTAGCGGGAGCGGTGTACGAGCAGTACTTC. Translated, it gives CASSSALAGAVYEQYF.

The CDR3 protein is CASSEWASGRASYNEQFF. In nucleotides, the CDR3 is TGTGCCAGCAGTGAATGGGCTAGCGGGAGGGCCTCCTACAATGAGCAGTTCTTC. The chain has TRBV2 and TRBJ2-1, with 12 bases that match TRBD2. J was trimmed by 0 bases and V by 2 bases; bases with no gene match: 5. The germline gives CDR1 SNHLY, CDR2 FYNNEI. The CDR3 spans 18 residues.

The rearrangement joins TRBV7-2 to TRBJ2-5; weak D call: TRBD1 (5 bases). The CDR3 is 14 residues long. Germline V CDR1 and CDR2: SGHTA, FQGNSA. V was cut by 5 bases and J by 7 bases, with 17 bases left in between. In DNA, the CDR3 is TGTGCCAGCAGCCGAACCGACAGCCGAGGGACCCAGTACTTC. Protein sequence: CASSRTDSRGTQYF. The whole variable domain, remainder taken from reference TRBV7-2 and TRBJ2-5, is GAGVSQSPSNKVTEKGKDVELRCDPISGHTALYWYRQSLGQGLEFLIYFQGNSAPDKSGLPSDRFSAERTGGSVSTLTIQRTQQEDSAVYLCASSRTDSRGTQYFGPGTRLLVL.

This sequence joins TRBV11-2 and TRBJ2-1, with 8 bases identical to TRBD2. The germline gives CDR1 SGHAT, CDR2 FQNNGV. V was pared by 5 bases and J by 6 bases, with 3 bases of the junction left unmatched. This CDR3 region has 13 residues. This CDR3 reads CASSPGLGNEQFF. In DNA, the CDR3 is TGTGCCAGCAGCCCGGGACTAGGCAATGAGCAGTTCTTC.

This chain links TRBV6-1 with TRBJ1-2; D call uncertain. V gave up 1 base and J gave up 0 bases, with 3 bases separating them. Germline V gives CDR1 MNHNS, CDR2 SASEGT. The CDR3 runs 13 residues. The CDR3 loop is CASSEVANYGYTF. CDR3 coding DNA: TGTGCCAGCAGTGAAGTAGCTAACTATGGCTACACCTTC.

The chain couples TRBV4-2 to TRBJ2-1, with D possibly matching TRBD2 (5 bases). The germline V gene has CDR1 LGHNA and CDR2 YNFKEQ. V was clipped by 2 bases and J by 6 bases, with 23 bases between them. The length of the CDR3 is 18 residues. CDR3 DNA sequence: TGTGCCAGCAGCCAACCTACCACCATAGCGTTAACCCCCAATGAGCAGTTCTTC. Residues: CASSQPTTIALTPNEQFF.

The rearrangement uses TRBV7-2 and TRBJ2-5; 11 positions agree with TRBD2. Germline trimming cut 4 bases from V and 5 bases from J; bases unmatched to any gene: 3. CDR1 and CDR2 from the germline V gene are SGHTA and FQGNSA. This CDR3 contains 14 residues. CDR3 coding DNA: TGTGCCAGCAGCTCACTAGCGGGAGTTGAGACCCAGTACTTC. Translating gives CASSSLAGVETQYF.

This rearrangement joins TRBV30 to TRBJ2-3; no clear D. This CDR3 has 13 amino acids. The V gene lost 0 bases and the J gene lost 0 bases, with 4 bases spanning the gap. CDR1 and CDR2 (germline): GTSNPN, SVGIG (reference sequence). The CDR3 protein is CAWSVASTDTQYF. As DNA, the CDR3 is TGTGCCTGGAGTGTAGCTAGCACAGATACGCAGTATTTT.

The gene calls are TRBV30 and TRBJ1-1, with D possibly being TRBD1 (6 bases). V lost 3 bases, J lost 8 bases, and 16 bases lay in between. The CDR3 runs 13 residues. Germline CDR1 GTSNPN, CDR2 SVGIG (reference sequence). DNA of the CDR3: TGTGCCTGGAGCCTCGGGGTAGGGGGAGAAGCTTTCTTT. Amino acids: CAWSLGVGGEAFF.